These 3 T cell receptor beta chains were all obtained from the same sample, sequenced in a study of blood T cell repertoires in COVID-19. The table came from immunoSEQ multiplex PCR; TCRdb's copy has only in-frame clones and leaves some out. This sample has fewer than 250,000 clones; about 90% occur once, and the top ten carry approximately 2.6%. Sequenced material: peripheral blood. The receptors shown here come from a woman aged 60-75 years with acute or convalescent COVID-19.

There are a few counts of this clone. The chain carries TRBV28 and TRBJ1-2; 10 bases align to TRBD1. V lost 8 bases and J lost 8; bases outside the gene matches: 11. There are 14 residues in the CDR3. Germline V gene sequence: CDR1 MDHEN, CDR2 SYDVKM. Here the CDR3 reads CASLGGQGRRGYTF. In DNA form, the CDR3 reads TGTGCCAGCCTAGGGGGACAGGGGCGTCGAGGCTACACCTTC.

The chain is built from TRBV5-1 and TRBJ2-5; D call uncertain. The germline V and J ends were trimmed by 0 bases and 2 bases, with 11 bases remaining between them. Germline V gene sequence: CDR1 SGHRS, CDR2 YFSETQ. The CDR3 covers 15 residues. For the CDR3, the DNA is TGCGCCAGCAGCTTGGCCCCTTCCACACAAGAGACCCAGTACTTC. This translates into CASSLAPSTQETQYF.

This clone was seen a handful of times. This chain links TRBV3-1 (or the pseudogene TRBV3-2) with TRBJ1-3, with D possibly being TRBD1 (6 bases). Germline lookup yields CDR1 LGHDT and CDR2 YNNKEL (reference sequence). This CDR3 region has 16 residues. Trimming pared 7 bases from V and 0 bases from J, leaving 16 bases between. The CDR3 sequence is CASTTLTGNSGNTIYF. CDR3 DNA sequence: TGTGCCAGCACTACACTCACAGGGAACTCTGGAAACACCATATATTTT.